This TCR beta chain was observed in a study of tumor-infiltrating lymphocytes in localized non-small cell lung cancer. About the study: Resected tumor was paired with non-adjacent uninvolved lung from the same patient. Whole-study results and caveats: Immunotypes IM1 and IM2 had similar TCR-derived T-cell fractions. TCRbeta sequencing showed higher T cell infiltration in tumors than uninvolved lung. No link was found between tumor T-cell fraction and recurrence-free survival.

The CDR3 extends over 14 amino acids. CDR1 is GTSNPN and CDR2 is SVGIG in the germline V gene (reference sequence). V was pared by 1 base and J by 4 bases, with 11 bases between. This clone has only one observation. Its target is unknown. Produced via immunoSEQ multiplex PCR; TCRdb's table is partial and in-frame only. The sample lists tens of thousands of clones, 70% to 90% occurring once. The gene calls are TRBV30 and TRBJ1-5; D gene ambiguous. The receptor was isolated from a human donor with non-small cell lung cancer. Sequenced input: lung tumor tissue. As DNA, the CDR3 is TGTGCCTGGAGTGGGAGACGGTCTAATCAGCCCCAGCATTTT. Its translation is CAWSGRRSNQPQHF.